This T cell receptor beta chain originates from a study of identical twins. TCRdb re-derived calls from the 5' RACE reads in MiXCR, one entry per CDR3 protein. The sample has approximately 240,000 distinct CDR3 sequences; more than 12% are singletons. General observations from the study: Models predicted too little out-of-frame TCR alpha sharing in monozygotic twins.

Comments on this clonotype: Its antigen is as yet unknown.

The CDR3 has 13 residues. The germline CDR1 and CDR2 sequences are SGHRS and YFSETQ. Between the trimmed V and J ends, which lost 1 base and 7 bases, there was a span of 6 bases. This TCR was recovered from a woman aged 18 to 35 in good health. The chain has TRBV5-1 and TRBJ1-6; unclear D gene. What was sequenced was memory (CD45RO+) T cells sorted from blood. CDR3 sequence (DNA): TGCGCCAGCAGCTTGTCTATGAATTCACCCCTCCACTTT. Protein sequence: CASSLSMNSPLHF.